There are a few counts of the clone carrying this TCR beta chain. Its antigen is not known. This sample was included in a study of read filtering for tumor transcriptome and immune sequencing. Every patient had bone marrow sampled while the disease was active. Study-wide results and limits: The CD138-negative fraction was mixed bone marrow immune cells, not pure T cells.

Germline V lookup: CDR1 LNHNV, CDR2 YYDKDF (reference sequence). The V and J ends lost 3 bases and 2 bases, in that order; junction bases with no gene match: 12. This CDR3 spans 18 amino acids. Molecular barcoded adaptors covering alpha/delta and beta/gamma chains were used on about 0.4 ug RNA. From the reads, TCRdb called clonotypes with MiXCR, one entry per CDR3 protein. The table lists roughly 49,000 distinct CDR3 sequences, around 19% of them singletons, with over 35% in the top ten. Sequencing was done on a sample of a population of CD138-negative cells sorted from bone marrow. This clonotype originated in a donor aged 40 or older with multiple myeloma. V gene TRBV15 combines with J gene TRBJ2-7; TRBD2 aligns across 11 bases. CDR3 bases: TGTGCCACCAGCAGGTACCTAGGGACTAGCGGAGTAACCTACGAGCAGTACTTC. It specifies CATSRYLGTSGVTYEQYF.